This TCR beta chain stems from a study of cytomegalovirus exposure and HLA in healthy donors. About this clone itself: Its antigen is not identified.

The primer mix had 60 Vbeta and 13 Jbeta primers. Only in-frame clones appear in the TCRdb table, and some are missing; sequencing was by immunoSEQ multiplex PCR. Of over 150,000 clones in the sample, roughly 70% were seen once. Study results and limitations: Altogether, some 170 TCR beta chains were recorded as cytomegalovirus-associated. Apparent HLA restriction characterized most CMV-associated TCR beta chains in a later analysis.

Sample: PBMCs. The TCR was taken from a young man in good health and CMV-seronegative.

The CDR3 protein is CASSVREKLFF. The CDR3 DNA sequence: TGCGCCAGCAGTGTGCGTGAAAAACTGTTTTTT. The V call is TRBV10-1, the J call TRBJ1-4; D is ambiguous. The CDR3 runs 11 residues. The V and J ends lost 4 bases and 7 bases respectively, with 4 bases between them. Germline values: CDR1 WNHNN, CDR2 SYGVQD (reference sequence).